Below, 5 T cell receptor beta chains from the same sample are listed, as sequenced in a study of shared clonotypes between healthy human individuals. Sequencing used immunoSEQ multiplex PCR; TCRdb keeps in-frame clones, though not all of them. The sample lists millions of clones, just under 95% occurring once. CD8 cells regarded as naive lacked CD45RO, were positively chosen for CCR7, and omitted terminally differentiated effector memory CD45RA+ cells. Material: naive CD8+ T cells sorted from blood. These receptors all stem from a man aged 18 to 30 in good health.

The J gene is TRBJ2-3, the V gene TRBV4-1; D might be TRBD1 or TRBD2, each matching 6 bases. The germline CDR1 and CDR2 sequences are MGHRA and YSYEKL. The CDR3 has 14 residues. Trimming pared 4 bases from V and 6 bases from J, leaving 14 bases between. This chain's CDR3 is CASSPMPGADTQYF. Written as DNA, the CDR3 is TGCGCCAGCAGCCCTATGCCGGGGGCGGATACGCAGTATTTT.

This chain links TRBV5-5 with TRBJ2-2; D call uncertain. Germline values: CDR1 SGHKS, CDR2 YYEKEE (reference sequence). The CDR3 has 13 amino acids. Trimming took off 0 bases at V and 6 bases at J, with 6 bases between the two ends. CDR3 region: CASSLEIAGELFF. The CDR3 DNA follows: TGTGCCAGCAGCTTGGAGATAGCCGGGGAGCTGTTTTTT.

The chain links TRBV18 to TRBJ2-7; no reliable D call. Germline assignment: CDR1 KGHSH and CDR2 LQKENI. This CDR3 comprises 13 residues. Trimming pared 6 bases from V and 7 bases from J, leaving 16 bases between. Written as DNA, the CDR3 is TGTGCCAGCTCTCAAACGCCGTCGGAAGAGCAGTACTTC. It yields the protein CASSQTPSEEQYF.

The chain combines TRBV7-8 with TRBJ2-5; D uncertain. Germline-derived CDR1 and CDR2 are SGHVS and FQNEAQ. The CDR3 contains 13 residues. V gave up 1 base and J gave up 5 bases, with 8 bases separating them. The CDR3 DNA reads as TGTGCCAGCAGCTTAGATCCGAAGGAGACCCAGTACTTC. Translating it yields CASSLDPKETQYF.

The chain employs TRBV11-3 and TRBJ2-1; 10 nucleotides align to TRBD2. Trimming removed 6 bases from V and 2 bases from J; junction bases left unmatched: 7. CDR1 and CDR2 from the germline V gene are SGHNT and YENEEA. The CDR3 runs 16 residues. For the CDR3, the DNA is TGTGCCAGCAGTGCTCCTAGCGGGAGTACCTACAATGAGCAGTTCTTC. Protein: CASSAPSGSTYNEQFF.